Following are 15 T cell receptor beta chains from one sample sequenced in a study of human versus mouse CDR3 diversity and MHC coevolution. Data came from immunoSEQ multiplex PCR; TCRdb stores just in-frame clones and leaves some out. This sample has some 80,000 clones, with about nine tenths found just once. Sequenced sample: naive CD4+ T cells from blood. Described subset: CD45RO-negative CD62L-positive naive CD4 T cells. The receptors come from a person aged 30-70 years in good health.

The V gene is TRBV6-1, the J gene TRBJ2-2, with 9 positions matching TRBD2. Germline values: CDR1 MNHNS, CDR2 SASEGT. Trimming cost V 2 bases and J 6 bases; bases outside gene matches: 4. This CDR3 spans 15 amino acids. CDR3 DNA: TGTGCCAGCAGTGAAATGGGACTAGCTTCCGGGGAGCTGTTTTTT. Protein: CASSEMGLASGELFF.

This rearrangement joins TRBV28 to TRBJ2-6; possible D gene TRBD1, 5 bases. Germline V gene data show CDR1 as MDHEN and CDR2 as SYDVKM. This CDR3 has 17 residues. Trimming left V 0 bases short and J 3 bases short, with 12 bases between. This CDR3 reads CASSLCRVSCGANVLTF. CDR3 sequence (DNA): TGTGCCAGCAGTTTATGCAGGGTAAGTTGTGGGGCCAACGTCCTGACTTTC.

The chain has TRBV6-5 and TRBJ1-1, with 9 bases that match TRBD1. The CDR3 is 13 residues long. V trimming: 6 bases; J trimming: 4 bases; junction bases outside the gene matches: 3. The germline CDR1 and CDR2 sequences are MNHEY and SVGAGI. CDR3 residues: CASRGTGRTEAFF. The DNA of the CDR3 is TGTGCCAGCAGGGGGACAGGGCGCACTGAAGCTTTCTTT.

This clone was counted between two and nine times. CDR3 in DNA: TGTGCCAGCAGCCACACAGATTCCGGAAACACCATATATTTT. Residues: CASSHTDSGNTIYF. The chain has TRBV7-9 and TRBJ1-3; D unresolved. Germline values: CDR1 SEHNR, CDR2 FQNEAQ (reference sequence). V was clipped by 5 bases and J by 4 bases, with 12 bases between them. This CDR3 is built from 14 residues.

This chain uses TRBV27 with TRBJ2-3; 10 nucleotides agree with TRBD2. The CDR3 is made up of 20 amino acids. With 3 bases clipped from V and 1 base from J, the junction kept 16 bases outside the gene matches. Germline CDR1 is MNHEY and CDR2 is SMNVEV (reference sequence). The CDR3 nucleotides read TGTGCCAGCAGTTTGCGGCCTAGCGGGGGCCTTGCTTCAGGCACAGATACGCAGTATTTT. It is translated as CASSLRPSGGLASGTDTQYF.

The V and J genes are TRBV4-1 and TRBJ1-1; 7 bases line up with TRBD1. This CDR3 has 15 residues. Unmatched junction bases numbered 5, after V lost 3 bases and J lost 1 base. The germline V gene encodes CDR1 MGHRA and CDR2 YSYEKL. CDR3 sequence: CASSHTDRRNTEAFF. The CDR3 bases are TGCGCCAGCAGCCACACGGACAGGCGGAACACTGAAGCTTTCTTT.

The genes are TRBV5-4 and TRBJ2-1; 8 positions agree with TRBD1. Germline trimming cut 3 bases from V and 8 bases from J; bases unmatched to any gene: 10. CDR1 and CDR2 (germline): SGHNT, YYREEE (reference sequence). This CDR3 contains 15 residues. CDR3 DNA sequence: TGTGCCAGCAGCTCTGGGGCAGGGGGCGGTCATGAGCAGTTCTTC. Translated, it gives CASSSGAGGGHEQFF.

The V call is TRBV6-5, the J call TRBJ1-4, with 7 bases matching TRBD1. V lost 2 bases, J lost 4 bases, and 1 base stayed unmatched. The CDR3 is 14 residues long. The germline V gene encodes CDR1 MNHEY and CDR2 SVGAGI. The CDR3: CASSYAGGNEKLFF. DNA for the CDR3: TGTGCCAGCAGTTACGCAGGGGGTAATGAAAAACTGTTTTTT.

This chain joins TRBV30 and TRBJ1-1; 8 bases align to TRBD1. Trimming removed 8 bases from V and 7 bases from J; junction bases left unmatched: 9. The CDR3 loop spans 12 amino acids. Per the germline V gene, CDR1 is GTSNPN and CDR2 is SVGIG (reference sequence). CDR3 bases: TGTGCCAGAGACAGGGGAGGCGGTGAAGCTTTCTTT. Translation gives CARDRGGGEAFF.

This clone was seen a single time. The rearrangement uses TRBV10-3 and TRBJ1-6; D is uncertain. The germline V gene has CDR1 ENHRY and CDR2 SYGVKD. The CDR3 has 12 residues. V was pared by 2 bases and J by 8 bases, with 4 bases between. The CDR3 region is CAISERDSPLHF. In nucleotides, the CDR3 is TGTGCCATCAGTGAGCGGGATTCACCCCTCCACTTT.

The chain recombines TRBV6-1 with TRBJ1-2, with 10 bases matching TRBD1. Per germline, CDR1 MNHNS and CDR2 SASEGT. The CDR3 spans 18 residues. V was clipped by 0 bases and J by 5 bases; unmatched bases: 12. The chain's CDR3 is CASSEAIATGGWSYGYTF. The CDR3 nucleotides read TGTGCCAGCAGTGAAGCTATCGCGACAGGGGGCTGGAGTTATGGCTACACCTTC.

The CDR3, as DNA: TGTGCCAGCAGCTTATTCCCCGGGATTTTGTCCAAAAACATTCAGTACTTC. Protein sequence: CASSLFPGILSKNIQYF. The chain recombines TRBV7-9 with TRBJ2-4, with D possibly matching TRBD2 (5 bases). CDR1 is SEHNR and CDR2 is FQNEAQ in the germline V gene (reference sequence). V was cut by 2 bases and J by 2 bases, with 16 bases left in between. The CDR3 spans 17 residues.

The chain's CDR3 is CASRLLRETNTGELFF. The CDR3 DNA reads as TGTGCCAGCAGACTCCTCCGGGAAACGAACACCGGGGAGCTGTTTTTT. The chain recombines TRBV27 with TRBJ2-2; possible D gene TRBD2, 5 bases. The CDR3 spans 16 residues. Looked up from germline, CDR1 is MNHEY and CDR2 is SMNVEV (reference sequence). V lost 6 bases to trimming and J lost 0 bases, with 14 bases between them.

The chain uses TRBV2 and TRBJ2-2; D is possibly TRBD1 (5 bases). Trimming took 7 bases from V and 1 from J, leaving 10 bases between them. The CDR3 totals 14 residues. The germline V gene encodes CDR1 SNHLY and CDR2 FYNNEI. The DNA for the CDR3 is TGTGCCAGCAAATTAGGGGTGAACACCGGGGAGCTGTTTTTT. It specifies CASKLGVNTGELFF.

V is TRBV25-1 and J is TRBJ1-5; possible D gene TRBD1, 5 bases. The CDR3 loop spans 15 amino acids. V shed 8 bases and J shed 2 bases, with 16 bases lying between them. In germline, CDR1 is MGHDK, CDR2 SYGVNS. The CDR3 loop is CASPGLQVGNQPQHF. As DNA, the CDR3 is TGTGCCAGCCCAGGATTACAGGTGGGCAATCAGCCCCAGCATTTT. The entire variable domain, with the rest obtained from reference TRBV25-1 and TRBJ1-5, is as follows: EADIYQTPRYLVIGTGKKITLECSQTMGHDKMYWYQQDPGMELHLIHYSYGVNSTEKGDLSSESTVSRIRTEHFPLTLESARPSHTSQYLCASPGLQVGNQPQHFGDGTRLSIL.